The rows below give T cell receptor beta chains drawn from one sample of a study of prognosis after radiotherapy for stage I lung cancer. TCRdb used MiXCR to reprocess the multiplex PCR reads, holding one entry per CDR3 protein. The sample contains roughly 30,000 distinct CDR3 sequences, about 41% of which appear only once. The sample was PBMCs, taken before or after stereotactic body radiation therapy (not recorded which). The source is a donor at least 50 years old with non-small cell lung cancer. Both conserved end residues are part of each CDR3. D genes are given only for firm matches. Clone sizes are given selectively: once, few, many, or a class where the clone is expanded.

size	J	D	length	V	CDR3	DNA
many	TRBJ2-5	TRBD1	15	TRBV6-5	CASSSEGQGEETQYF	TGTGCCAGCAGTTCCGAGGGACAGGGAGAAGAGACCCAGTACTTC
-	TRBJ2-3	-	13	TRBV20-1	CSARGTNTDTQYF	TGCAGTGCTAGAGGAACAAACACAGATACGCAGTATTTT
-	TRBJ2-1	TRBD1	16	TRBV20-1	CSARQAGTGNYNEQFF	TGCAGTGCTAGACAAGCCGGGACAGGGAACTACAATGAGCAGTTCTTC
once	TRBJ1-5	-	13	TRBV20-1	CSARGGGNQPQHF	TGCAGTGCTAGAGGGGGAGGCAATCAGCCCCAGCATTTT
-	TRBJ2-3	TRBD1	17	TRBV6-4	CASSYLSGTGSTDTQYF	TGTGCCAGCAGTTACTTATCAGGGACAGGGAGCACAGATACGCAGTATTTT
many	TRBJ2-7	TRBD1	16	TRBV19	CASSLPGDRGFGEQYF	TGTGCCAGTAGTCTTCCGGGAGACAGGGGGTTTGGCGAGCAGTACTTC
many	TRBJ2-2	-	15	TRBV7-6	CASSLGGSNTGELFF	TGTGCCAGCAGCTTAGGGGGATCGAACACCGGGGAGCTGTTTTTT
medium-sized	TRBJ2-7	-	15	TRBV27	CASSRLGASSYEQYF	TGTGCCAGCAGCCGCCTGGGTGCGAGCTCCTACGAGCAGTACTTC
many	TRBJ2-5	-	14	TRBV12-3/TRBV12-4	CASSPYMGGETQYF	TGTGCCAGCAGTCCTTACATGGGGGGAGAGACCCAGTACTTC
many	TRBJ1-3	-	15	TRBV3-1	CASSPGGTYGNTIYF	TGTGCCAGCAGCCCGGGCGGGACATATGGAAACACCATATATTTT
many	TRBJ2-1	TRBD1	14	TRBV29-1	CSVERGNTGGEQFF	TGCAGCGTTGAGAGAGGAAATACAGGGGGTGAGCAGTTCTTC
many	TRBJ2-7	-	11	TRBV29-1	CSVESGYKQYF	TGCAGCGTTGAATCCGGTTACAAGCAGTACTTC
many	TRBJ2-3	-	14	TRBV20-1	CSAKLGRGQDTQYF	TGCAGTGCAAAACTGGGCAGGGGCCAAGATACGCAGTATTTT
many	TRBJ2-3	TRBD1	14	TRBV5-1	CASSTGTEGDTQYF	TGCGCCAGCAGCACCGGGACAGAAGGGGATACGCAGTATTTT
many	TRBJ2-2	-	13	TRBV25-1	CASSQGNTGELFF	TGTGCCAGCAGCCAGGGGAACACCGGGGAGCTGTTTTTT
many	TRBJ2-5	TRBD2	16	TRBV5-1	CASRGFTSGGQETQYF	TGCGCCAGCAGGGGGTTTACTAGCGGGGGACAAGAGACCCAGTACTTC
many	TRBJ1-1	-	14	TRBV7-2	CASSFPSVNTEAFF	TGTGCCAGCAGCTTTCCGTCGGTGAACACTGAAGCTTTCTTT
many	TRBJ2-5	-	12	TRBV3-1	CASSQTKETQYF	TGTGCCAGCAGCCAAACCAAAGAGACCCAGTACTTC
-	TRBJ1-4	-	14	TRBV7-2	CASSRMQTNEKLFF	TGTGCCAGCAGCCGGATGCAGACTAATGAAAAACTGTTTTTT
many	TRBJ1-2	TRBD1	15	TRBV10-2	CASSENPGTGYGYTF	TGCGCCAGCAGTGAGAATCCCGGGACAGGCTATGGCTACACCTTC
many	TRBJ2-4	-	14	TRBV20-1	CSARDGLLPDIQYF	TGCAGTGCTAGAGATGGACTACTTCCTGACATTCAGTACTTC
-	TRBJ2-1	-	13	TRBV5-1	CASSSGGPNEQLF	TGCGCCAGCAGCAGTGGGGGCCCCAATGAGCAGCTCTTC
-	TRBJ2-4	TRBD2	19	TRBV16	CASSTYLTSGALAKNIQYF	TGTGCCAGCAGCACCTACTTGACTAGCGGGGCTCTAGCCAAAAACATTCAGTACTTC
-	TRBJ2-7	TRBD1	15	TRBV15	CATSRDATGLHEQYF	TGTGCCACCAGCAGAGACGCGACAGGGCTGCACGAGCAGTACTTC
-	TRBJ1-3	TRBD1	14	TRBV27	CASRTQGTGNTIYF	TGTGCCAGCAGAACACAGGGGACTGGAAACACCATATATTTT
many	TRBJ1-1	TRBD1	13	TRBV20-1	CSATGQIDTEAFF	TGCAGTGCTACGGGACAGATAGACACTGAAGCTTTCTTT
-	TRBJ1-5	-	13	TRBV19	CASRGMGDKPQHF	TGTGCCAGTAGGGGGATGGGGGACAAACCCCAGCATTTT
-	TRBJ2-1	TRBD1	11	TRBV6-1	CDSSRDREQLF	TGTGACAGCAGTCGGGACAGGGAGCAGTTATTC
-	TRBJ2-4	-	13	TRBV16	CASSPNPNNEHFF	TGTGCCAGCAGCCCGAACCCTAACAATGAGCACTTCTTC
-	TRBJ1-5	TRBD1	15	TRBV30	CAWDSGTGGYQPQHF	TGTGCCTGGGACTCCGGGACAGGGGGCTATCAGCCCCAGCATTTT
-	TRBJ2-1	-	12	TRBV20-1	CSARVIYNEQFF	TGCAGTGCTAGGGTGATATATAATGAGCAGTTCTTC
many	TRBJ1-1	-	13	TRBV2	CASRWGDGTEAFF	TGTGCCAGCAGATGGGGAGATGGCACTGAAGCTTTCTTT
many	TRBJ2-1	-	14	TRBV7-9	CASGLGDWDNEQFF	TGTGCCAGCGGGTTGGGAGATTGGGACAATGAGCAGTTCTTC
many	TRBJ1-2	-	13	TRBV7-2	CASSVAGVTGYTF	TGTGCCAGCAGCGTAGCAGGGGTTACTGGCTACACCTTC
-	TRBJ2-7	-	15	TRBV12-3/TRBV12-4	CASSRMQLELGEQYF	TGTGCCAGCAGCCGAATGCAACTAGAACTGGGGGAGCAGTACTTC
many	TRBJ1-1	-	13	TRBV11-2	CASSRRGITEAFF	TGTGCCAGCAGCCGGAGGGGGATCACTGAAGCTTTCTTT
-	TRBJ2-7	-	14	TRBV7-9	CASIPPGAAYEQYF	TGTGCCAGCATCCCTCCTGGGGCCGCCTACGAGCAATACTTC
-	TRBJ2-3	-	13	TRBV6-1	CASIAGDADTQYF	TGTGCCAGCATCGCAGGGGATGCAGATACGCAGTATTTT
many	TRBJ2-6	-	18	TRBV2	CASSDLSTYRSGANVLTF	TGTGCCAGCAGTGACCTTTCGACTTACAGGTCTGGGGCCAACGTCCTGACTTTC
-	TRBJ2-5	-	13	TRBV6-1	CASSRGDVETKYF	TGTGCCAGCAGCCGAGGGGATGTAGAGACCAAGTACTTC
many	TRBJ2-2	-	17	TRBV15	CATSRDLESGPVGELFF	TGTGCCACCAGCAGAGATCTGGAGTCAGGCCCAGTGGGGGAGCTGTTTTTT
many	TRBJ2-5	-	12	TRBV2	CASSEARETQYF	TGTGCCAGCAGTGAAGCGCGGGAGACCCAGTACTTC
-	TRBJ1-2	-	12	TRBV28	CARSIGPYGYTF	TGTGCCAGAAGTATTGGGCCCTATGGCTACACATTC
-	TRBJ2-1	-	15	TRBV27	CASSPGTLTFNEQFF	TGTGCCAGCAGTCCCGGGACTTTAACCTTCAATGAGCAGTTCTTC
-	TRBJ2-2	-	17	TRBV10-2	CASSECTGAANTGELFF	TGCGCCAGCAGTGAATGCACTGGGGCTGCGAACACCGGGGAGCTGTTTTTT